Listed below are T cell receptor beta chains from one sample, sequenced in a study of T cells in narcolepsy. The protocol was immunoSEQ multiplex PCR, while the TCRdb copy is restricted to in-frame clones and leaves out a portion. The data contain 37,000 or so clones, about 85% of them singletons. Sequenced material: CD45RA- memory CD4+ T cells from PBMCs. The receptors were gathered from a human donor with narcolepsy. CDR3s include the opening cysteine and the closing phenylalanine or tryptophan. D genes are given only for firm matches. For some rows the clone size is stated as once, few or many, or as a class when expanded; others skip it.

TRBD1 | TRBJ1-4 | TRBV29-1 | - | TGCAGGTGTCCCCAGCAGGGGGCGCCCCTGGATGAAAAACTGTTTTTT | CRCPQQGAPLDEKLFF
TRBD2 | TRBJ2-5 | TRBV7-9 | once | TGTGCCAGCAGCTCATCTAGCGGGAGCTACCAAGAGACCCAGTACTTC | CASSSSSGSYQETQYF
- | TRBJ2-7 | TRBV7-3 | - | TGTGCCAGCAGCTTAGTCTACGAGCAGTACTTC | CASSLVYEQYF
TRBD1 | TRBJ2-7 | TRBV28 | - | TGTGCCAGCGTGACAGGGGGGTTCTACGAGCAGTACTTC | CASVTGGFYEQYF
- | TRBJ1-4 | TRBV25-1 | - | TGTGCCAGCAGTGAGCGAAAGAGGGGAACTAATGAAAAACTGTTTTTT | CASSERKRGTNEKLFF
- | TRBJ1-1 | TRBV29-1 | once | TGCAGCGTTGAGAAACAGGGTGTTGAAGCTTTCTTT | CSVEKQGVEAFF
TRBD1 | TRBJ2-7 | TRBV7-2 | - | TGTGCCAGCAGCTGGACAGGCGGCGAGCAGTACTTC | CASSWTGGEQYF
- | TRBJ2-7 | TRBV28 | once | TGTGCCAGCAGTTTAGAGGGGGGTTCCTACGAGCAGTACTTC | CASSLEGGSYEQYF
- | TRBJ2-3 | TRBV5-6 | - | TGTGCCAGCAGCTTGACAGGGAGCGGCGGGTACACAGATACGCAGTATTTT | CASSLTGSGGYTDTQYF
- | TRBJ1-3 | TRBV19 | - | TGTGCCAGTACCGCGAGGACTGGGTTTGGAAACACCATATATTTT | CASTARTGFGNTIYF
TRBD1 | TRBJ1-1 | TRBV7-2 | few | TGTGCCAGCAGCTTAGAGGGGGCAGGTGAAGCTTTCTTT | CASSLEGAGEAFF
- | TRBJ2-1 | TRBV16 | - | TGTGCCAGCAGCCAATTCGGCGAGCAGTTCTTC | CASSQFGEQFF
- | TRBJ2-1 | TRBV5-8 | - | TGTGCCAGCAGCTTCCTCAATGAGCAGTTCTTC | CASSFLNEQFF
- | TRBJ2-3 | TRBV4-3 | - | TGCGCCAGCAGCCAAGACTACCGCACAGATACGCAGTATTTT | CASSQDYRTDTQYF
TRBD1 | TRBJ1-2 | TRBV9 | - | TGTGCCAGCAGCGTAGAGTTGGGACAGGGAAGAGGTGGCTACACCTTC | CASSVELGQGRGGYTF
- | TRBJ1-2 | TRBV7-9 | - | TGTGCCAGCAGCTCAACTCGGCTTGGCTACACCTTC | CASSSTRLGYTF
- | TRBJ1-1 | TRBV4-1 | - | TGCGCCAGCAGCCCGGGGGTGACAGGGAACACTGAAGCTTTCTTT | CASSPGVTGNTEAFF
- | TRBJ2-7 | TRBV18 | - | TGTGCCAGCTCACCCTCCGGGGAAGTAGGCGAGCAGTACTTC | CASSPSGEVGEQYF
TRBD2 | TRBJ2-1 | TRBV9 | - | TGTGCCAGCAGCGTATCATACAGCGGGGGCTTCTACAATGAGCAGTTCTTC | CASSVSYSGGFYNEQFF
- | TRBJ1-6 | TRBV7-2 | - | TGTGCCAGCAGCTTAGAGATCCCCGGACAGTCAAATTCACCCCTCCACTTT | CASSLEIPGQSNSPLHF
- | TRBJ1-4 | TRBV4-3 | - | TGCGCCAGCAGCCAAGGCCCACAAAAACTGTTTTTT | CASSQGPQKLFF
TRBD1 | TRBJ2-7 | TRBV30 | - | TGTGCCTGGAACCGGGACAGGGGCGACGAGCAGTACTTC | CAWNRDRGDEQYF
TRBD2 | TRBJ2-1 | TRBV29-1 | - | TGCAGCGTTGAAGTGGGACTAGTCCTCGCTGAGCAGTTCTTC | CSVEVGLVLAEQFF
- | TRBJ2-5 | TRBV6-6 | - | TGTGCCAGCAGTTGGACTCCCGACGAGACCCAGTACTTC | CASSWTPDETQYF
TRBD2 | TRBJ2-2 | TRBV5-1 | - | TGCGCCAGCAGCACGGGACTAGAGGGAACCGGGGAGCTGTTTTTT | CASSTGLEGTGELFF
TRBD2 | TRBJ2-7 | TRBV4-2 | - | TGTGCCAGCAGCTATAGCGGGGGGCCAATCTACGAGCAGTACTTC | CASSYSGGPIYEQYF
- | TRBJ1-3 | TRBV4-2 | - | TGTGCCAGCAGCCCAGATCTTAACCCTGGAAACACCATATATTTT | CASSPDLNPGNTIYF
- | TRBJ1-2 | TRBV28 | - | TGTGCCAGCTACCGTGGATATGGCTACACCTTC | CASYRGYGYTF
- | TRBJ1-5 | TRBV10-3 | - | TGTGCCATCAGCAGTCGGGAGGACGGTCAGCCCCAGCATTTT | CAISSREDGQPQHF
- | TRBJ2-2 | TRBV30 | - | TGTGCCTGGGGACAGTCCAGGGCCGGGGAGCTGTTTTTT | CAWGQSRAGELFF
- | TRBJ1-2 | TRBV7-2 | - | TGTGCCAGCAGCTCCCCACGCCTAGCGGTCTATGGCTACACCTTC | CASSSPRLAVYGYTF
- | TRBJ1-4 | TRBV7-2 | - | TGTGCCAGCAGCACCCGGGACGGCGCGGCCGGGGAACTGTTTTTT | CASSTRDGAAGELFF
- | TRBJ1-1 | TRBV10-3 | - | TGTGCCATCAGTGATCCAGTCATGAGCACTGAAGCTTTCTTT | CAISDPVMSTEAFF
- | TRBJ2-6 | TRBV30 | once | TGTGCCGAAAGGGGGGGCTCTGGGGCCAACGTCCTGACTTTC | CAERGGSGANVLTF
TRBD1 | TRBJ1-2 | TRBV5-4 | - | TGTGCCAGCAGCGCCGGGACAGAGCCTGCTGGCTACACCTTC | CASSAGTEPAGYTF
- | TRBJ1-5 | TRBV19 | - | TGTGCCAGTAGTAGAAGACCAGGGGCCAATTTGGATCAGCCCCAGCATTTT | CASSRRPGANLDQPQHF
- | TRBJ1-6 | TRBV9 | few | TGTGCCAGCAGCGTAGACGCACGATCACCCCTCCACTTT | CASSVDARSPLHF
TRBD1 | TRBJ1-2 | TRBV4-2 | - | TGTGCCAGCAGCCAAGACGTGCCGGGACAGGGTGATCTCCAGAGGAAGGGCTACACCTTC | CASSQDVPGQGDLQRKGYTF
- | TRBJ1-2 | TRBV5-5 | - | TGTGCCAGCAGCTTGGCCGATGGGTTAGGGTTCGGCTACACCTTC | CASSLADGLGFGYTF
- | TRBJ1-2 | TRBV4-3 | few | TGCGCCAGCAGCCACCTAGGGGGGGGATATGGCTACACCTTC | CASSHLGGGYGYTF
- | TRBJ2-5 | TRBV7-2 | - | TGTGCCAGCAGCTTAGACGGACGTCAAGAGACCCAGTACTTC | CASSLDGRQETQYF
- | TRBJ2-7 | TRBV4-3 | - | TGCGCCAGCAGCCAAGATTGGGAGCACTACGAGCAGTACTTC | CASSQDWEHYEQYF
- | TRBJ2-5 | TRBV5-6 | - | TGTGCCAGCAGCTTGTTCTGGGACGGGGAGACCCAGTACTTC | CASSLFWDGETQYF
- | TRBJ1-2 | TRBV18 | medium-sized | TGTGCCAGCTCACCACCCAGGACGGGTAACTATGGCTACACCTTC | CASSPPRTGNYGYTF
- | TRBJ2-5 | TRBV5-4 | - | TGTGCCAGCAGCTTGGAATGGGGAGAGACCCAGTACTTC | CASSLEWGETQYF
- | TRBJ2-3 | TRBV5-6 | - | TGTGCCAGCAGCGGGGTAGGGGGGTCCTTCACAGATACGCAGTATTTT | CASSGVGGSFTDTQYF
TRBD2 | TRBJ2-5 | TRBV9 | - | TGTGCCAGCAGCGTTCTAGCGGGGGCGGTCCAAGAGACCCAGTACTTC | CASSVLAGAVQETQYF
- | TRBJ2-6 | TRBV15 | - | TGTGCCACCAGCAGAGACGTCGTCGGGGCCAACGTCCTGACTTTC | CATSRDVVGANVLTF
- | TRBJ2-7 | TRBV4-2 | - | TGTGCCAGCAGCCAAGAGGGAGTAGGGTCCTACGAGCAGTACTTC | CASSQEGVGSYEQYF
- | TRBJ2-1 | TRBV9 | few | TGTGCCAGCAGCTCACAGAGAGTCGGGGCCTACAATGAGCAGTTCTTC | CASSSQRVGAYNEQFF
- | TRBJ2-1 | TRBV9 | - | TGTGCCAGCAGCGGCCGGGACTTAGCTCGGGAGCAGTTCTTC | CASSGRDLAREQFF